Presented here are 5 T cell receptor beta chains from one specimen sequenced in a study of blood T cell repertoires in COVID-19. Produced via immunoSEQ multiplex PCR; TCRdb's table is partial and in-frame only. Altogether around 280,000 clones are present, about 87% being singletons, with the ten largest covering roughly 1.3%. The sample was peripheral blood. The receptors derive from a man between 65 and 85 years old with acute or convalescent COVID-19.

This clone was seen once. Written as DNA, the CDR3 is TGTGCCAGCAGCCATCAGGATGTGGCCTACGAGCAGTACTTC. Protein: CASSHQDVAYEQYF. J is TRBJ2-7 and V is TRBV4-2; D is undetermined. The germline V and J ends were trimmed by 3 bases and 2 bases, with 11 bases remaining between them. In germline, CDR1 is LGHNA, CDR2 YNFKEQ. CDR3 length equals 14 residues.

This clone was seen a handful of times. The V call is TRBV5-4, the J call TRBJ2-5; 9 nucleotides align to TRBD2. Germline-derived CDR1 and CDR2 are SGHNT and YYREEE (reference sequence). After removal of 0 bases from V and 5 bases from J, the junction contained 5 bases not matched to a gene. This CDR3 region has 15 residues. This CDR3 is CASSLDLAGAETQYF. The CDR3 DNA reads TGTGCCAGCAGCTTGGACTTAGCGGGGGCGGAGACCCAGTACTTC.

CDR3 sequence: CASSKDRGRDAFF. Written as DNA, the CDR3 is TGTGCCAGCAGCAAGGACAGGGGGCGAGATGCTTTCTTT. The chain combines TRBV6-5 with TRBJ1-1; 11 bases match TRBD1. The CDR3 is 13 residues long. CDR1 and CDR2 from the germline V gene are MNHEY and SVGAGI. With V trimmed by 6 bases and J by 11 bases, 8 bases remained unmatched.

This sequence joins TRBV18 and TRBJ1-3, with D possibly TRBD1 on 5 matching bases. Trimming took 3 bases from V and 0 from J, leaving 18 bases between them. The germline CDR1 and CDR2 sequences are KGHSH and LQKENI. The CDR3 is 18 residues long. CDR3 coding DNA: TGTGCCAGCTCACCCCTCACACGGGGGTACTCCTCTGGAAACACCATATATTTT. Translating it yields CASSPLTRGYSSGNTIYF.

The rearrangement joins TRBV5-1 to TRBJ2-6; possible D gene TRBD1, 6 bases. CDR3 size: 16 residues. V lost 0 bases and J 1 base, leaving 8 bases between the germline ends. From germline, CDR1 is SGHRS and CDR2 YFSETQ. CDR3 amino acids: CASSLATGSGANVLTF. The CDR3 bases are TGCGCCAGCAGCTTGGCTACAGGGTCTGGGGCCAACGTCCTGACTTTC.